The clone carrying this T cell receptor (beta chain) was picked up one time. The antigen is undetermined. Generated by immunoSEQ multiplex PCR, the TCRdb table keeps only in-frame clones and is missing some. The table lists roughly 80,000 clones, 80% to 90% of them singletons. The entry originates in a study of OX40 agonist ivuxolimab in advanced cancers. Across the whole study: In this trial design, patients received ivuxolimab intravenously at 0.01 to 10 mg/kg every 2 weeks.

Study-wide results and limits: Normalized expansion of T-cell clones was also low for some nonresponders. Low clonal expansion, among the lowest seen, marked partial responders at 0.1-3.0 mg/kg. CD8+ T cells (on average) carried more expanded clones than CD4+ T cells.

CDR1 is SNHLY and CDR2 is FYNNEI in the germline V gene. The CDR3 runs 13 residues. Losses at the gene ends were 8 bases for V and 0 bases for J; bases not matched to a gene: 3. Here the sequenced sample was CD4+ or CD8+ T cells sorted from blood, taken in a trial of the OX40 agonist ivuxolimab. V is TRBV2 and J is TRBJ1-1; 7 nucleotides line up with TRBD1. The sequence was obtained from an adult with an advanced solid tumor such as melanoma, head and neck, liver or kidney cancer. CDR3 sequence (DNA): TGTGCCAGCCTAACAGGGGTGAACACTGAAGCTTTCTTT. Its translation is CASLTGVNTEAFF.